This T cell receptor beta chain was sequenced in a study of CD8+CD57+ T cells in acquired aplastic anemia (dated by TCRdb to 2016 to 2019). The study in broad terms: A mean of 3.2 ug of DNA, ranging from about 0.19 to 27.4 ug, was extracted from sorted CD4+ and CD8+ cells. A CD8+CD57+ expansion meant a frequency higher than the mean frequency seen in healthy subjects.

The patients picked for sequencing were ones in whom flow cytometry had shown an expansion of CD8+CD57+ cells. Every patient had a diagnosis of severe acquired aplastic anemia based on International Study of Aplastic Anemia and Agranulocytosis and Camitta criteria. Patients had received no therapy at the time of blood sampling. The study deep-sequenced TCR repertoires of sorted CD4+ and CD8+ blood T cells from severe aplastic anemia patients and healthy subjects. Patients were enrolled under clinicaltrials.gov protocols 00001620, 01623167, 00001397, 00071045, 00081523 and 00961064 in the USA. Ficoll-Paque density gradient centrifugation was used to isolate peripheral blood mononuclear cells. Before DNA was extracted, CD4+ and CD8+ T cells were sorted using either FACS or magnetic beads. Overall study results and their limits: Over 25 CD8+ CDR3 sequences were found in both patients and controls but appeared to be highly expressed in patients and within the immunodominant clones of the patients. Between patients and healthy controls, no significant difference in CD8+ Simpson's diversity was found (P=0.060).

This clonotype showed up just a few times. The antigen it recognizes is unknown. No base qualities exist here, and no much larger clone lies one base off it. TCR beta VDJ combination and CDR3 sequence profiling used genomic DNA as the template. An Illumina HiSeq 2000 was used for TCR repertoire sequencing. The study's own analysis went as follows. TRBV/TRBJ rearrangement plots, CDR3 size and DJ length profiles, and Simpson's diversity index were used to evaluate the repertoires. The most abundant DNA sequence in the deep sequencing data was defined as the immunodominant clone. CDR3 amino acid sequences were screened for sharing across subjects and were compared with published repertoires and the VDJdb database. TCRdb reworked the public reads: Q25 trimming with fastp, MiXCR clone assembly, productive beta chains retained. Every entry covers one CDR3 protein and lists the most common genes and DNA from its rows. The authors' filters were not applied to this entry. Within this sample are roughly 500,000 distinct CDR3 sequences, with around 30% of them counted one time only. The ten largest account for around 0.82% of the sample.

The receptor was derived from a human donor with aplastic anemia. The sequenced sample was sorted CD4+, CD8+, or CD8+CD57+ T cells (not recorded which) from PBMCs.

The nucleotides read TGTGCCAGCAGAATCACTGGTAATGAGCAGTTCTTC. This yields the protein CASRITGNEQFF. The rearranged chain carries TRBV6-1 and TRBJ2-1, with the D segment identity uncertain. The germline V gene supplies CDR1 MNHNS and CDR2 SASEGT. V is cut by 6 bases and J by 7 bases, and the space between the germline ends is 10 bases. The CDR3 measures 12 amino acids from cysteine to phenylalanine. Only the CDR3 part of the read is kept: 36 bases, read in frame from the first base.